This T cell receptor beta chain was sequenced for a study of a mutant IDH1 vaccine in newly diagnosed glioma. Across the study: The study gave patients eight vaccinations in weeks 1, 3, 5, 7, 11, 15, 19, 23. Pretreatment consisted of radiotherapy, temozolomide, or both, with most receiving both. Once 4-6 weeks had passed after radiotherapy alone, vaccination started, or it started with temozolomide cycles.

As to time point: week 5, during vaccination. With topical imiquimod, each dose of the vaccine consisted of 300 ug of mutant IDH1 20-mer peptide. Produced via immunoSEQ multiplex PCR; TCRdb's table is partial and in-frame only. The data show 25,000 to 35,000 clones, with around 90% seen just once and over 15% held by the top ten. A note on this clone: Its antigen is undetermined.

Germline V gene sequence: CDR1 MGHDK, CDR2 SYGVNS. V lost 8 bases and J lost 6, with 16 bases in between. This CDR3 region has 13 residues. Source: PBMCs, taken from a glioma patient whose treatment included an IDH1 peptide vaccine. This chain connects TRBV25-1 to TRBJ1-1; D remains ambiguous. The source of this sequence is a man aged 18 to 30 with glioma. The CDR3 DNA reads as TGTGCCAGCCAGAGAGTGGGCGGTTCTGAAGCTTTCTTT. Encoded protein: CASQRVGGSEAFF.